This TCR beta chain was identified during a study of blood T cell repertoires in COVID-19. In the original processing: Cell counts per sample came from amplifying reference gene primers. Assay: immunoSEQ multiplex PCR; the TCRdb copy retains only in-frame clones and omits some. V, J and clone size are those of that table, while D and trimming were read from the DNA. The sample yields some 200,000 clones, about 85% seen once. The sequenced sample consisted of peripheral blood. This clonotype was sampled from a woman aged 55-70 years who had recovered from COVID-19.

The CDR3, as DNA: TGCGCCAGCAGCGTGAGCGGGTCGAGCTCCTACAATGAGCAGTTCTTC. It codes for CASSVSGSSSYNEQFF. This chain joins TRBV5-1 and TRBJ2-1, with D possibly being TRBD2 (6 bases). Trimming shortened V by 4 bases and J by 0 bases, and 14 bases separated the two germline ends. Germline CDR1 is SGHRS and CDR2 is YFSETQ. This CDR3 comprises 16 residues.